Presented here are 5 T cell receptor beta chains from one specimen sequenced in a study of T cell changes during pregnancy in multiple sclerosis. The assay was immunoSEQ multiplex PCR, and TCRdb's table has in-frame clones only and misses some. The data contain 43,000 or so clones, 85% to 95% of them singletons. The sequencing here drew on peripheral blood, taken in the third trimester of pregnancy. These receptors were obtained from a female donor with multiple sclerosis, enrolled in a pregnancy study.

The rearrangement joins TRBV11-2 to TRBJ2-3, with a possible D match to TRBD2 (6 bases). The CDR3 spans 15 residues. Germline loops: CDR1 SGHAT, CDR2 FQNNGV. Trimming removed 5 bases from V and 2 bases from J, with 14 bases in between. DNA of the CDR3: TGTGCCAGCAGCCCTACGGAGGGTATCACAGATACGCAGTATTTT. Translated, it gives CASSPTEGITDTQYF.

The V gene is TRBV7-2, the J gene TRBJ2-7, with 11 bases fitting TRBD2. CDR3 size: 15 residues. Germline CDR1 reads SGHTA; CDR2 reads FQGNSA. With V trimmed by 5 bases and J by 6 bases, 9 bases remained unmatched. CDR3 sequence: CASSLRLAGRVEQYF. CDR3 sequence (DNA): TGTGCCAGCAGCCTGCGACTAGCGGGAAGGGTCGAGCAGTACTTC.

The V call is TRBV11-2, the J call TRBJ2-5, with a tentative D call TRBD1 (6 bases). V was cut by 3 bases and J by 1 base, with 9 bases left in between. Germline V lookup: CDR1 SGHAT, CDR2 FQNNGV. CDR3 length: 14 amino acids. CDR3 sequence: CASSLTGIQETQYF. CDR3 coding DNA: TGTGCCAGCAGCTTGACAGGTATCCAAGAGACCCAGTACTTC.

This clone was seen just once. The rearrangement joins TRBV18 to TRBJ2-1; 9 nucleotides match TRBD2. The V gene end was trimmed by 3 bases and the J gene end by 9 bases; junction bases not matched to a gene: 6. Germline CDR1 and CDR2: KGHSH and LQKENI. The CDR3 sequence is 14 residues long. The CDR3 here is CASSPSPREGEQFF. The CDR3 DNA follows: TGTGCCAGCTCACCCAGCCCGCGGGAGGGTGAGCAGTTCTTC. Using reference TRBV18 and TRBJ2-1 for the parts outside the CDR3, the full variable domain is NAGVMQNPRHLVRRRGQEARLRCSPMKGHSHVYWYRQLPEEGLKFMVYLQKENIIDESGMPKERFSAEFPKEGPSILRIQQVVRGDSAAYFCASSPSPREGEQFFGPGTRLTVL.

The chain couples TRBV27 to TRBJ1-2, with D possibly TRBD1 on 6 matching bases. The ends were cut back, 2 bases at V and 3 bases at J, with 7 bases in the middle. This CDR3 is built from 13 residues. The germline CDR1 and CDR2 sequences are MNHEY and SMNVEV (reference sequence). Here the CDR3 reads CASSLGQHYGYTF. In DNA, the CDR3 is TGTGCCAGCAGTTTAGGACAGCACTATGGCTACACCTTC.